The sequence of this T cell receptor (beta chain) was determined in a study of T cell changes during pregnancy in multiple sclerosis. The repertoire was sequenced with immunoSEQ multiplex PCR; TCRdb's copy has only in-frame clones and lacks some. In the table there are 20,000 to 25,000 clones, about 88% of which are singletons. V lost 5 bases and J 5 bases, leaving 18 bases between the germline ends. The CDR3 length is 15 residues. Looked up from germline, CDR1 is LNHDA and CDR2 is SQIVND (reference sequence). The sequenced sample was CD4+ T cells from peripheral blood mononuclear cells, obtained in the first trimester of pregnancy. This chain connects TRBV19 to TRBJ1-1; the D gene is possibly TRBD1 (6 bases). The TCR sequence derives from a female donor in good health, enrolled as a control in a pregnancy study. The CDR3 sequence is CASSAKWGGHTEAFF. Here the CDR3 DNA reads TGTGCCAGTAGTGCCAAATGGGGGGGACATACTGAAGCTTTCTTT.